The 4 T cell receptor beta chains in this list originate from one sample, sequenced in a study of CD8 T cells in ankylosing spondylitis. TCRdb processed the 5' RACE reads anew with MiXCR; each CDR3 protein has one entry. The sample lists some 220,000 distinct CDR3 sequences, under 8.5% occurring once. Sequencing used blood, either unsorted or a sorted T cell fraction (not recorded which). These receptors were collected from a female donor with ankylosing spondylitis or in good health (not recorded which).

This clonotype showed up many times. The chain joins TRBV6-2 or TRBV6-3 to TRBJ2-7, with D maybe TRBD1 (5 bases). The CDR3 sequence is 13 residues long. Trimming removed 2 bases from V and 5 bases from J, with 10 bases in between. Germline CDR1 is MNHEY and CDR2 is SVGEGT. CDR3 protein: CASSYRGGHEQYF. The CDR3 DNA is TGTGCCAGCAGTTACAGGGGCGGCCACGAGCAGTACTTC.

In this sample, this clonotype turned up many times. As DNA, the CDR3 is TGTGCCAGCATGGGACTAGCGGGAGGTCGCTCCTACAATGAGCAGTTCTTC. It translates to CASMGLAGGRSYNEQFF. This rearrangement joins TRBV7-8 to TRBJ2-1; the match to TRBD2 covers 15 bases. Unmatched junction bases numbered 4, after V lost 7 bases and J lost 0 bases. The germline V gene encodes CDR1 SGHVS and CDR2 FQNEAQ. The length of the CDR3 is 17 residues.

This clonotype was picked up a small number of times. Germline is not matched at one junction end, which may reflect a read error. This chain links TRBV20-1 with TRBJ2-7, with 10 positions matching TRBD2. Germline CDR1 and CDR2: DFQATT and SNEGSKA (reference sequence). The CDR3 consists of 17 residues. The CDR3 region is CCARDVGPSGSVYEQYF. In DNA form, the CDR3 reads TGCTGTGCTAGAGATGTTGGGCCTAGCGGGAGTGTCTACGAGCAGTACTTC.

This clonotype was detected many times. The chain has TRBV30 and TRBJ2-4; D is perhaps TRBD2 (7 bases). Germline V lookup: CDR1 GTSNPN, CDR2 SVGIG (reference sequence). The CDR3 is 12 residues long. V was pared by 2 bases and J by 8 bases, with 10 bases between. The CDR3 DNA reads TGTGCCTGGAGTACAGGGAGGGACATTCAGTACTTC. This gives the protein CAWSTGRDIQYF.